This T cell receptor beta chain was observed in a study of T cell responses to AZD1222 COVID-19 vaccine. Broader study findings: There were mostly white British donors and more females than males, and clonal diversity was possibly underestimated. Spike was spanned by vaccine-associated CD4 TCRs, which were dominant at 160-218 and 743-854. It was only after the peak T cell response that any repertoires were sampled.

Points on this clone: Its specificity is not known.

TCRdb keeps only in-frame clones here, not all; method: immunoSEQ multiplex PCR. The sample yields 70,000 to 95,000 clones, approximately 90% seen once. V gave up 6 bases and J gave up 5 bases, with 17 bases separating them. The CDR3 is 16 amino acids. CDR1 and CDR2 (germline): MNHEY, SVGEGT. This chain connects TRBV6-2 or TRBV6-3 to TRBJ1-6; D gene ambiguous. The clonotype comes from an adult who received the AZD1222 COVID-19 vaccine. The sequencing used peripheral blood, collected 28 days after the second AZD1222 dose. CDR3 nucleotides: TGTGCCAGCAGCCGGAGACACCCTAAGGATAATTCACCCCTCCACTTT. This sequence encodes CASSRRHPKDNSPLHF.